These 28 T cell receptor beta chains came from one sample sequenced in a study of beta chain features in type 1 diabetes. The isolated RNA, all of it, was reverse transcribed, so expressed TCRB transcripts were what got sequenced. TCRdb's copy holds only in-frame clones and misses some; the assay was immunoSEQ multiplex PCR. In the table there are a few hundred thousand clones, 11% of which are singletons. The sequencing input was naive CD4+ T cells from blood. Receptor source: a woman aged 25 to 39 in good health.

The sample holds a few counts of this clone. The V and J genes are TRBV28 and TRBJ1-1; perhaps TRBD1 as D (6 bases). CDR1 is MDHEN, CDR2 SYDVKM, per germline. V was cut by 6 bases and J by 4 bases, with 15 bases left in between. The CDR3 sequence is 14 residues long. As DNA, the CDR3 is TGTGCCAGCAGACGGGGGGGAGGGGGCACTGAAGCTTTCTTT. Its translation: CASRRGGGGTEAFF.

The genes are TRBV28 and TRBJ1-1, with 9 bases identical to TRBD1. The CDR3 is 15 residues long. Unmatched junction bases numbered 8, after V lost 3 bases and J lost 6 bases. Germline lookup yields CDR1 MDHEN and CDR2 SYDVKM. The CDR3, as DNA: TGTGCCAGCAGTTTGGGACAGGGATCGTCGGCTGAAGCTTTCTTT. It specifies CASSLGQGSSAEAFF. The variable domain in full, with the rest retrieved from reference TRBV28 and TRBJ1-1, is DVKVTQSSRYLVKRTGEKVFLECVQDMDHENMFWYRQDPGLGLRLIYFSYDVKMKEKGDIPEGYSVSREKKERFSLILESASTNQTSMYLCASSLGQGSSAEAFFGQGTRLTVV.

This chain joins TRBV28 and TRBJ2-5; 16 bases are a match to TRBD2. The CDR3 extends over 15 amino acids. Germline V CDR1 and CDR2: MDHEN, SYDVKM. V was clipped by 11 bases and J by 5 bases; unmatched bases: 8. Here the CDR3 reads CAAGTSGRAWETQYF. In DNA form, the CDR3 reads TGTGCCGCAGGGACTAGCGGGAGGGCCTGGGAGACCCAGTACTTC.

The sample holds a few counts of this clone. This chain connects TRBV7-8 to TRBJ2-1; TRBD1 matches 10 bases. Germline trimming cut 5 bases from V and 6 bases from J; bases unmatched to any gene: 7. CDR1 SGHVS and CDR2 FQNEAQ come from the germline V gene. The CDR3 runs 15 residues. The CDR3 is CASSRTGTGVNEQFF. CDR3 DNA sequence: TGTGCCAGCAGCCGAACCGGGACAGGGGTCAATGAGCAGTTCTTC.

This clone was counted only a few times. The CDR3 loop is CASSDGSSYEQYF. The CDR3 region has the DNA TGTGCCAGCAGCGACGGGAGCTCCTACGAGCAGTACTTC. This chain uses TRBV25-1 with TRBJ2-7, with D perhaps matching TRBD2 (6 bases). Germline values: CDR1 MGHDK, CDR2 SYGVNS. The CDR3 has 13 amino acids. V lost 6 bases to trimming and J lost 0 bases, with 9 bases between them.

CDR3 sequence (DNA): TGTGCCAGCAGTTCCCGGTTAGGGACAGGGGTGGACGAGCAGTACTTC. As protein: CASSSRLGTGVDEQYF. The chain employs TRBV28 and TRBJ2-7; 10 positions agree with TRBD1. The J segment lost 5 bases and the V segment lost 4 bases, leaving 11 bases of the junction unmatched. The CDR3 covers 16 residues. Looked up from germline, CDR1 is MDHEN and CDR2 is SYDVKM.

The chain is built from TRBV7-6 and TRBJ2-2; D call uncertain. There are 12 residues in the CDR3. Germline V lookup: CDR1 SGHVS, CDR2 FNYEAQ. The germline V and J ends were trimmed by 1 base and 7 bases, with 4 bases remaining between them. This chain's CDR3 is CASSLEHGELFF. The CDR3 nucleotides are TGTGCCAGCAGCTTAGAGCACGGGGAGCTGTTTTTT.

This clone appeared a few times. The chain links TRBV9 to TRBJ2-7, with TRBD2 identical over 10 bases. The V gene end was trimmed by 3 bases and the J gene end by 0 bases; junction bases not matched to a gene: 6. CDR1 and CDR2 from the germline V gene are SGDLS and YYNGEE. CDR3 length: 16 amino acids. CDR3 sequence (DNA): TGTGCCAGCAGCGCTATAGCGGGAGGAGGCTCCTACGAGCAGTACTTC. Translation gives CASSAIAGGGSYEQYF.

The chain uses TRBV7-3 and TRBJ1-1, with D possibly TRBD1 on 5 matching bases. The CDR3 has 15 residues. The germline CDR1 and CDR2 sequences are SGHTA and FQGTGA. Trimming pared 2 bases from V and 0 bases from J, leaving 10 bases between. CDR3 in DNA: TGTGCCAGCAGCTTACAGGGTACAATGAACACTGAAGCTTTCTTT. Its translation is CASSLQGTMNTEAFF. The full variable domain, with the rest looked up from reference TRBV7-3 and TRBJ1-1, is GAGVSQTPSNKVTEKGKYVELRCDPISGHTALYWYRQSLGQGPEFLIYFQGTGAADDSGLPNDRFFAVRPEGSVSTLKIQRTERGDSAVYLCASSLQGTMNTEAFFGQGTRLTVV.

The CDR3 here is CASCQQTGVQETQYF. For the CDR3, the DNA is TGTGCCAGCTGCCAACAAACAGGGGTTCAAGAGACCCAGTACTTC. V and J are TRBV2 and TRBJ2-5, with TRBD1 matching over 7 bases. The trim removed 8 bases at V and 2 bases at J, leaving 11 bases unmatched. The CDR3 runs 15 residues. Germline CDR1 is SNHLY and CDR2 is FYNNEI. Drawing the rest from reference TRBV2 and TRBJ2-5, the complete variable domain is EPEVTQTPSHQVTQMGQEVILRCVPISNHLYFYWYRQILGQKVEFLVSFYNNEISEKSEIFDDQFSVERPDGSNFTLKIRSTKLEDSAMYFCASCQQTGVQETQYFGPGTRLLVL.

Comment on this clone: The same CDR3 is also encoded by other DNA sequences in this sample. The CDR3 loop reads CAWSLQGYEQYF. CDR3 nucleotide sequence: TGTGCCTGGAGTCTACAGGGATACGAGCAGTACTTC. This chain joins TRBV30 and TRBJ2-7, with D perhaps matching TRBD1 (6 bases). Trimming took 2 bases from V and 4 from J, leaving 9 bases between them. There are 12 residues in the CDR3. Germline V gene data show CDR1 as GTSNPN and CDR2 as SVGIG (reference sequence). Drawing the rest from reference TRBV30 and TRBJ2-7, the complete variable domain is SQTIHQWPATLVQPVGSPLSLECTVEGTSNPNLYWYRQAAGRGLQLLFYSVGIGQISSEVPQNLSASRPQDRQFILSSKKLLLSDSGFYLCAWSLQGYEQYFGPGTRLTVT.

This clone was found a few times. This chain links TRBV28 with TRBJ2-7; D unclear. The ends were cut back, 5 bases at V and 5 bases at J, with 7 bases in the middle. The CDR3 covers 11 residues. Per the germline V gene, CDR1 is MDHEN and CDR2 is SYDVKM. The CDR3 region is CASSPNNEQYF. CDR3 in DNA: TGTGCCAGCAGTCCAAACAACGAGCAGTACTTC.

This rearrangement joins TRBV28 to TRBJ2-5; possible D gene TRBD2, 6 bases. Per germline, CDR1 MDHEN and CDR2 SYDVKM. V lost 3 bases and J 4 bases, leaving 15 bases between the germline ends. The CDR3 contains 15 residues. The CDR3 region is CASSFPGPRGETQYF. The CDR3, as DNA: TGTGCCAGCAGTTTCCCAGGGCCGCGGGGAGAGACCCAGTACTTC.

The table lists this clone with a few counts. The J gene is TRBJ2-5, the V gene TRBV6-1; 10 positions agree with TRBD1. The germline CDR1 and CDR2 sequences are MNHNS and SASEGT. This CDR3 contains 14 residues. The junction had 4 bases not matched to a gene; V was cut back by 5 bases and J by 4 bases. CDR3 amino acids: CASSSDRGIETQYF. DNA for the CDR3: TGTGCCAGCAGTTCGGACAGGGGGATAGAGACCCAGTACTTC.

In this sample, this clone turned up a few times. The CDR3 reads CASSRRLEPEYEQYF. The CDR3 DNA follows: TGTGCCAGCAGTCGGCGACTGGAGCCGGAATACGAGCAGTACTTC. This chain joins TRBV6-5 and TRBJ2-7; D gene unclear. CDR3 length: 15 amino acids. From germline, CDR1 is MNHEY and CDR2 SVGAGI. Trimming took off 5 bases at V and 4 bases at J, with 18 bases between the two ends.

V and J are TRBV4-3 and TRBJ2-1; 7 positions agree with TRBD2. Germline V gene data show CDR1 as LGHNA and CDR2 as YSLEER. Trimming cost V 0 bases and J 2 bases; bases outside gene matches: 4. The CDR3 has 16 residues. The CDR3 DNA reads as TGCGCCAGCAGCCAAGATGGACGGGAGGCCTACAATGAGCAGTTCTTC. Encoded protein: CASSQDGREAYNEQFF.

This clone has only a few counts. The chain employs TRBV18 and TRBJ2-5; no clear D gene. Trimming took off 4 bases at V and 2 bases at J, with 11 bases between the two ends. Germline values: CDR1 KGHSH, CDR2 LQKENI. The CDR3 is 14 residues long. This CDR3 reads CASSLHPIQETQYF. The CDR3, as DNA: TGTGCCAGCTCACTCCATCCTATACAAGAGACCCAGTACTTC.

The J gene is TRBJ2-7, the V gene TRBV2, with D perhaps TRBD2 (5 bases). This CDR3 is 14 amino acids long. Trimming pared 10 bases from V and 1 base from J, leaving 17 bases between. Germline CDR1 SNHLY, CDR2 FYNNEI. The CDR3 here is CATLDGVESYEQYF. Here the CDR3 DNA reads TGTGCCACCCTGGACGGGGTCGAGTCCTACGAGCAGTACTTC.

This clone was seen a few times. CDR3 amino acids: CASSRDTMGTEAFF. CDR3 in DNA: TGTGCCAGCAGCCGGGACACGATGGGGACTGAAGCTTTCTTT. V and J are TRBV7-8 and TRBJ1-1; tentative D call: TRBD1 (6 bases). The CDR3 is 14 amino acids. With 5 bases removed from V and 5 bases from J, the gap between germline ends came to 15 bases. Germline CDR1 and CDR2: SGHVS and FQNEAQ.

This clone has just a few counts. The chain uses TRBV25-1 and TRBJ1-2, with D possibly TRBD1 on 6 matching bases. This CDR3 region has 12 residues. V gave up 5 bases and J gave up 7 bases, with 11 bases separating them. CDR1 is MGHDK, CDR2 SYGVNS, per germline. The CDR3 reads CASSKQGGGYTF. DNA for the CDR3: TGTGCCAGCAGTAAACAGGGTGGTGGCTACACCTTC.

V is TRBV4-3 and J is TRBJ2-2; 10 nucleotides line up with TRBD2. The CDR3 has 17 residues. After removal of 4 bases from V and 7 bases from J, the junction contained 12 bases not matched to a gene. The germline V gene encodes CDR1 LGHNA and CDR2 YSLEER. CDR3 sequence (DNA): TGCGCCAGCAGCCTGGAAGCGGGGGGGGGAAAGGTCGGGGAGCTGTTTTTT. Translation: CASSLEAGGGKVGELFF.

This clone was recorded a few times. V gene TRBV6-1 combines with J gene TRBJ2-1; 9 nucleotides align to TRBD2. The V gene end was trimmed by 5 bases and the J gene end by 9 bases; junction bases not matched to a gene: 11. The germline CDR1 and CDR2 sequences are MNHNS and SASEGT. This CDR3 is built from 15 residues. The CDR3 protein is CASSPGTSRHGEQFF. The CDR3 region has the DNA TGTGCCAGCAGTCCAGGGACTAGCAGGCACGGTGAGCAGTTCTTC.

Only a few counts were recorded for this clone. This rearrangement joins TRBV7-8 to TRBJ1-2; a weak D match, TRBD1 (5 bases). Deletions cut 0 bases from V and 5 bases from J, with 16 bases between. There are 16 residues in the CDR3. Germline V gene lookup returns CDR1 SGHVS and CDR2 FQNEAQ. Here the CDR3 reads CASSLAYAGGGYGYTF. The CDR3 DNA reads as TGTGCCAGCAGCTTAGCGTATGCCGGGGGGGGATATGGCTACACCTTC.

This clone has only a few counts. V gene TRBV29-1 combines with J gene TRBJ2-2, with TRBD1 matching over 8 bases. The CDR3 contains 15 residues. J was trimmed by 2 bases and V by 6 bases; bases with no gene match: 8. The V gene's germline CDR1 is SQVTM and CDR2 ANQGSEA. Here the CDR3 DNA reads TGCAGCGTGCTTCCCGGGACAGGTAACACCGGGGAGCTGTTTTTT. Translation: CSVLPGTGNTGELFF.

This chain links TRBV7-2 with TRBJ2-3; TRBD2 agrees at 9 bases. The CDR3 loop spans 17 amino acids. V trimming: 1 base; J trimming: 1 base; junction bases outside the gene matches: 6. CDR1 is SGHTA, CDR2 FQGNSA, per germline. DNA of the CDR3: TGTGCCAGCAGCTTAGGTGCTAGCGGGACTGGCACAGATACGCAGTATTTT. Translated: CASSLGASGTGTDTQYF.

The chain uses TRBV7-8 and TRBJ2-2; TRBD2 matches 10 bases. V lost 3 bases, J lost 4 bases, and 5 bases stayed unmatched. Germline V gene lookup returns CDR1 SGHVS and CDR2 FQNEAQ. CDR3 length: 16 residues. The CDR3, as DNA: TGTGCCAGCAGCTTCCGAGCGGGAGGGACCACCGGGGAGCTGTTTTTT. Protein product: CASSFRAGGTTGELFF.

The table lists this clone with a few counts. The chain has TRBV27 and TRBJ1-1; D gene uncertain. With 4 bases removed from V and 6 bases from J, the gap between germline ends came to 15 bases. Germline V gene sequence: CDR1 MNHEY, CDR2 SMNVEV (reference sequence). The CDR3 extends over 14 amino acids. CDR3 residues: CASSSPRGGPEAFF. For the CDR3, the DNA is TGTGCCAGCAGTTCCCCCAGAGGCGGCCCTGAAGCTTTCTTT.

The J gene is TRBJ2-4, the V gene TRBV7-8; 11 bases fit TRBD2. Germline values: CDR1 SGHVS, CDR2 FQNEAQ. There are 15 residues in the CDR3. V shed 2 bases and J 7 bases; nucleotides not matched to a gene: 4. This CDR3 reads CASSLNSGRGNIQYF. The CDR3 bases are TGTGCCAGCAGCTTAAATAGCGGGAGGGGGAACATTCAGTACTTC.